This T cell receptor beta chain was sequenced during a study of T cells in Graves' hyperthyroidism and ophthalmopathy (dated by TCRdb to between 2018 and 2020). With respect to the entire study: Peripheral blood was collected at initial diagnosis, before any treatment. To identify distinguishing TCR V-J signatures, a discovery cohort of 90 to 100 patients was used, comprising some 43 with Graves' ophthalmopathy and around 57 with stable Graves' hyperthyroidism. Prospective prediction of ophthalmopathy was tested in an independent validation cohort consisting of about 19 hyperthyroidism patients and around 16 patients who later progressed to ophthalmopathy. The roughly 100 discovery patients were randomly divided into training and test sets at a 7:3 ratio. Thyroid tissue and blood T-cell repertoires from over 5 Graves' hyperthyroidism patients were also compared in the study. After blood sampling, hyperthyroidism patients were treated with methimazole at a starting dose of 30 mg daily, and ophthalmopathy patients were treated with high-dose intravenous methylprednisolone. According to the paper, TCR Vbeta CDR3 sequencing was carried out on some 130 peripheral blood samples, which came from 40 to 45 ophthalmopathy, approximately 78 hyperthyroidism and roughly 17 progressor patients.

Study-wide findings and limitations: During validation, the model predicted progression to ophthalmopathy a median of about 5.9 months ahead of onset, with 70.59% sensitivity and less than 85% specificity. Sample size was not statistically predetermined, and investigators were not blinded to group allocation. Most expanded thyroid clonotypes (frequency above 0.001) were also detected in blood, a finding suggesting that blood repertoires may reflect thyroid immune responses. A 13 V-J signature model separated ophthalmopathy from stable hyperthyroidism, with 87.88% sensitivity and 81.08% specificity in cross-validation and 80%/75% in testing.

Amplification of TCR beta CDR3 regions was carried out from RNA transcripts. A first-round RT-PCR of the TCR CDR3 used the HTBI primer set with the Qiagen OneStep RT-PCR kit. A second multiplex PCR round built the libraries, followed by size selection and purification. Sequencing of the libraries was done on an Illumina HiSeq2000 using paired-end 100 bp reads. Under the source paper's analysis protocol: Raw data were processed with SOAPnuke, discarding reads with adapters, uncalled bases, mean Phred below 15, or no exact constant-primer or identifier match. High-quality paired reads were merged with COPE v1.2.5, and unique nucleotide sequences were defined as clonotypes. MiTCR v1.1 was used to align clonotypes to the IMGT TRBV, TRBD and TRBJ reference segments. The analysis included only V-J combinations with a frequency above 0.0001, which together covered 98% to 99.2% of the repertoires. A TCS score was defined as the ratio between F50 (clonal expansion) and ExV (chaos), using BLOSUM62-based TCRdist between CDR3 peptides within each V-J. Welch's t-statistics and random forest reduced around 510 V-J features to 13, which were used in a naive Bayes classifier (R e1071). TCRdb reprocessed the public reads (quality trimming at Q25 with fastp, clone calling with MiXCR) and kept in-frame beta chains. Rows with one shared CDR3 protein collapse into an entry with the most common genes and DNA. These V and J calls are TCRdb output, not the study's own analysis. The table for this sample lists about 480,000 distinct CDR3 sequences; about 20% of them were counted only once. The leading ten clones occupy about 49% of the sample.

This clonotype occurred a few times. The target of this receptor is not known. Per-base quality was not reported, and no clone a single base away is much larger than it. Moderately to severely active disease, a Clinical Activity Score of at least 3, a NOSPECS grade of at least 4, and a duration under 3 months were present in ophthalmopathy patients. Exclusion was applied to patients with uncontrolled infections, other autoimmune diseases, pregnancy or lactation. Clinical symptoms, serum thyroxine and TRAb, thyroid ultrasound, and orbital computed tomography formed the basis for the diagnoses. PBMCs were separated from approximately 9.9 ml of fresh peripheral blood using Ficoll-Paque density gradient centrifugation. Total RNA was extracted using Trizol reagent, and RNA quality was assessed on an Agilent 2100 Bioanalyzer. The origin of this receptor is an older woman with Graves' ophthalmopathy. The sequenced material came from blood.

The CDR3 protein sequence reads: CASSYRYEQFF. The bases read TGTGCCAGCAGTTATAGATACGAGCAGTTCTTC. The sequence is built from TRBV6-2 or TRBV6-3 and TRBJ2-1, with an unclear D gene assignment. V is reduced by 3 bases and J by 10 bases, leaving a spacing of 7 bases between them. CDR1 and CDR2 are read off the germline V gene as MNHEY and SVGEGT. The CDR3, from cysteine to phenylalanine, totals 11 residues. Of all the DNA, just the CDR3 is kept, 33 bases in frame from base 1.